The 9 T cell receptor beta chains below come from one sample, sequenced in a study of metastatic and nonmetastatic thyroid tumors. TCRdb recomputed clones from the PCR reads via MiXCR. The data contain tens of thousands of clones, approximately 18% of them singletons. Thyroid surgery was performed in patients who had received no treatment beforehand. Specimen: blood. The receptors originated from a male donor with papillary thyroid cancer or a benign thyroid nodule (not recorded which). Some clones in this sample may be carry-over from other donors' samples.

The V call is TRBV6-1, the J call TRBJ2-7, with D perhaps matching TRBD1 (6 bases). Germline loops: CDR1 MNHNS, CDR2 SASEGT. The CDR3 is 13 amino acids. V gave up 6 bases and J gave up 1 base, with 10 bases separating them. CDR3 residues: CASSLRGSYEQYF. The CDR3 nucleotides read TGTGCCAGCAGCCTCAGGGGATCCTACGAGCAGTACTTC.

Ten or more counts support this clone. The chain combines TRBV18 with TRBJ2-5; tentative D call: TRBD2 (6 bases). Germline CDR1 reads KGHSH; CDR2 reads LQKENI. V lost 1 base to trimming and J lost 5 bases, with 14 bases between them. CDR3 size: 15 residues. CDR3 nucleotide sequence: TGTGCCAGCTCACCACGTGGGAGGCCTGGGGAGACCCAGTACTTC. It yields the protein CASSPRGRPGETQYF.

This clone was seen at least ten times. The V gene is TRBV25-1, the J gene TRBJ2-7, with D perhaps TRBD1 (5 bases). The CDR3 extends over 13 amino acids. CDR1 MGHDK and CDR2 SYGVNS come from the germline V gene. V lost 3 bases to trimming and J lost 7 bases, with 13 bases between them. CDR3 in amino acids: CASSDQNPGEQYF. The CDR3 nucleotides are TGTGCCAGCAGTGACCAAAACCCAGGGGAGCAGTACTTC.

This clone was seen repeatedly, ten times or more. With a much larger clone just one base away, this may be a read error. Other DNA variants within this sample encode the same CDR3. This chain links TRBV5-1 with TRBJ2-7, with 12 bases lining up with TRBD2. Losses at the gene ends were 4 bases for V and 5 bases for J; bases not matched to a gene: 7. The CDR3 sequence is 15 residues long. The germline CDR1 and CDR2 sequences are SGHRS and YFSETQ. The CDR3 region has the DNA TGCGCCAGCAGCGCGACTAGCGGGAGAGCTGACGAGCAGTACTTC. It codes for CASSATSGRADEQYF.

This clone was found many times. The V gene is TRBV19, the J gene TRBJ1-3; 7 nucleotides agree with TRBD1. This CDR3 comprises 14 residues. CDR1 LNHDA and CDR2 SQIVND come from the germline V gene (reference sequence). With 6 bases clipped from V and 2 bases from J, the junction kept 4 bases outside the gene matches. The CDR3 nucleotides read TGTGCCAGTAGACCAGGGACAGCTGGAAACACCATATATTTT. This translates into CASRPGTAGNTIYF. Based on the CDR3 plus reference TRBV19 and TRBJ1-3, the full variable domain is DGGITQSPKYLFRKEGQNVTLSCEQNLNHDAMYWYRQDPGQGLRLIYYSQIVNDFQKGDIAEGYSVSREKKESFPLTVTSAQKNPTAFYLCASRPGTAGNTIYFGEGSWLTVV.

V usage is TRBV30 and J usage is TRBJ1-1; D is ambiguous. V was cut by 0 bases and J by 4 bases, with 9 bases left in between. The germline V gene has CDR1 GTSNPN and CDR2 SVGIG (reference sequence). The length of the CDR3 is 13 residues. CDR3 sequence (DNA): TGTGCCTGGAGTGTATTGCTTGGCACTGAAGCTTTCTTT. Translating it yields CAWSVLLGTEAFF. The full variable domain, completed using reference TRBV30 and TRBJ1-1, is SQTIHQWPATLVQPVGSPLSLECTVEGTSNPNLYWYRQAAGRGLQLLFYSVGIGQISSEVPQNLSASRPQDRQFILSSKKLLLSDSGFYLCAWSVLLGTEAFFGQGTRLTVV.

Here the CDR3 reads CASSFDTRTLHF. Here the CDR3 DNA reads TGTGCCAGCAGCTTTGATACTCGAACCCTCCACTTT. V is TRBV7-9 and J is TRBJ1-6; D unclear. The CDR3 runs 12 residues. CDR1 SEHNR and CDR2 FQNEAQ come from the germline V gene (reference sequence). V lost 3 bases to trimming and J lost 14 bases, with 11 bases between them. The variable domain in full, completed from reference TRBV7-9 and TRBJ1-6, reads DTGVSQNPRHKITKRGQNVTFRCDPISEHNRLYWYRQTLGQGPEFLTYFQNEAQLEKSRLLSDRFSAERPKGSFSTLEIQRTEQGDSAMYLCASSFDTRTLHFGNGTRLTVT.

The CDR3 region has the DNA TGCGCCAGCAGCTTGACCTCCGTGACAGGGGGCAACTACTATGGCTACACCTTC. Translated: CASSLTSVTGGNYYGYTF. The rearrangement uses TRBV5-1 and TRBJ1-2; TRBD1 aligns across 10 bases. CDR3 length: 18 amino acids. Unmatched junction bases numbered 12, after V lost 1 base and J lost 3 bases. Germline assignment: CDR1 SGHRS and CDR2 YFSETQ.

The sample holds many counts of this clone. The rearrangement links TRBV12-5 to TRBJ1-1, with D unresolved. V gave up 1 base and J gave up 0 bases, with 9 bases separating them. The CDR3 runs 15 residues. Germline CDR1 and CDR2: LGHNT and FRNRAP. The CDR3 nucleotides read TGTGCTAGTGGTTTGGACGGCCTGATGAACACTGAAGCTTTCTTT. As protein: CASGLDGLMNTEAFF.